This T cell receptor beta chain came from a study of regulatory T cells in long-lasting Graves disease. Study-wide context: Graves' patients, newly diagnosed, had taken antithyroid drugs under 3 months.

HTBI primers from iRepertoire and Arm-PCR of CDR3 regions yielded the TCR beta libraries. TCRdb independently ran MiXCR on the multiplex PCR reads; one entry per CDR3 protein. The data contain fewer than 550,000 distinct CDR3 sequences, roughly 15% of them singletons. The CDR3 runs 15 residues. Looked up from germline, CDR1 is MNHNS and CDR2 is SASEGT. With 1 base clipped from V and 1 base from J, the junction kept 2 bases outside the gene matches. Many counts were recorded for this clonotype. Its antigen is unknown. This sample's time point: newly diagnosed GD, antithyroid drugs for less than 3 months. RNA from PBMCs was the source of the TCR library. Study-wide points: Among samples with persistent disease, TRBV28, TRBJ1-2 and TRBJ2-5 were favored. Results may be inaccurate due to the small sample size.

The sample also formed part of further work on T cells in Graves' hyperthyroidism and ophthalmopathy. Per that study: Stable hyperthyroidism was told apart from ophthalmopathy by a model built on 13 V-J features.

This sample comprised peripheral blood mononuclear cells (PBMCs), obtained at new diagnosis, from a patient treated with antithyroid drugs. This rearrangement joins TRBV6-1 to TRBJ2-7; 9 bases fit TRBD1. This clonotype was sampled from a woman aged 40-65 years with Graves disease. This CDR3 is CASSEVGTGSYEQYF. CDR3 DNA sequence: TGTGCCAGCAGTGAAGTGGGGACAGGGTCCTACGAGCAGTACTTC.